This paragraph reports one T cell receptor (beta chain). Its binding antigen is unknown. Base qualities were left out, and no much larger clone turns up one base away. The CDR3 covers 12 residues, taking in both the cysteine and the phenylalanine. CDR3 DNA is the only sequence kept; it has 36 bases, read in frame from the first base. As encoded in the germline V gene, CDR1 is MNHNS while CDR2 is SASEGT. V loses 7 bases, J loses 8 bases, and the germline ends lie 11 bases apart. These data belong to a study of T cell repertoires in cytomegalovirus infection (dated by TCRdb to the late 2010s). With respect to the entire study: Because public TCR beta signatures pointed to carriage of CMV infection together with the matching HLA type, the HLA type of each donor mattered for the analysis. What the study reported, not specific to this receptor: The ex vivo response was dominated by HLA-C-restricted CMV-specific TCR beta clonotypes, which also provided the single most frequent clonotype in two of eight donors. Carriers of CMV infection plus the relevant HLA type were discriminated by the cumulative frequency of public TCR beta family members in the study cohort and in an independent approximately 340-donor cohort.

The reads were generated on an Illumina HiSeq 1500. The raw public reads went through TCRdb reprocessing: fastp at Q25, MiXCR clone calling, in-frame beta chains kept. Each entry is one CDR3 protein sequence, shown with its most common DNA and genes. This sample lists approximately 550,000 distinct CDR3 sequences; 16% were detected once. About 24% of the sample lies in the top ten. Sequences were obtained from CD8+ T cells from PBMCs. The receptor chain draws on TRBV6-1 and TRBJ1-4; TRBD1 might be the D gene, on 5 matching bases. The TCR originated in a human donor in good health (CMV status not recorded). Some clones in this sample may be carry-over from other donors' samples. Read as DNA, the sequence is TGTGCCAGCACTTTCAACAGGGAAAAACTGTTTTTT. It specifies CASTFNREKLFF.